A single sample is the source of the 4 T cell receptor beta chains below, sequenced in a study of identical twins. MiXCR, run by TCRdb on the 5' RACE reads, gives a single entry per CDR3 protein. The table includes about 810,000 distinct CDR3 sequences, around an eighth detected once. The sample also formed part of further work on yellow fever vaccine responses in identical twins.

Sequenced input: PBMCs. These receptors originate from a woman between 18 and 29 years old in good health.

This clonotype was seen a handful of times. The chain carries TRBV19 and TRBJ2-1, with a tentative D call TRBD1 (5 bases). The V gene lost 3 bases and the J gene lost 3 bases, with 18 bases spanning the gap. The germline CDR1 and CDR2 sequences are LNHDA and SQIVND (reference sequence). The CDR3 has 17 residues. The CDR3 here is CASSIPPGRADYNEQFF. Here the CDR3 DNA reads TGTGCCAGTAGTATCCCCCCCGGCAGGGCGGACTACAATGAGCAGTTCTTC.

The rearrangement uses TRBV9 and TRBJ2-1, with a weak D call TRBD2 (5 bases). This CDR3 is built from 19 residues. Germline V gene lookup returns CDR1 SGDLS and CDR2 YYNGEE. Trimming took off 4 bases at V and 3 bases at J, with 26 bases between the two ends. DNA for the CDR3: TGTGCCAGCAGCTCGCCATCGGGAACAAATCCAACTAGCTACAATGAGCAGTTCTTC. Protein sequence: CASSSPSGTNPTSYNEQFF.

This clonotype was recorded many times. The chain combines TRBV29-1 with TRBJ2-3; D remains ambiguous. V lost 2 bases, J lost 2 bases, and 11 bases lay in between. Germline loops: CDR1 SQVTM, CDR2 ANQGSEA. The CDR3 consists of 14 residues. The CDR3 loop reads CSVESSLTTDTQYF. CDR3 in DNA: TGCAGCGTTGAATCATCCCTAACCACAGATACGCAGTATTTT.

This clonotype was observed a few times. The chain is built from TRBV5-1 and TRBJ2-7; D remains ambiguous. The CDR3 totals 9 residues. Germline V gene lookup returns CDR1 SGHRS and CDR2 YFSETQ. CDR3 in amino acids: CASSSGCQV. Here the CDR3 DNA reads TGCGCCAGCAGCTCGGGTTGCCAGGTC.